One and the same sample provided the 22 T cell receptor beta chains below, sequenced in a study of blood T cell repertoires in COVID-19. The method was immunoSEQ multiplex PCR; TCRdb's version includes in-frame clones alone and lacks a portion of them. This repertoire shows approximately 200,000 clones, around 85% found once; its top ten account for 18%. Input material: PBMCs or T cells enriched from blood (not recorded which). Every receptor here comes from a man aged 35 to 55 who had recovered from COVID-19.

V usage is TRBV30 and J usage is TRBJ1-1; 7 bases are a match to TRBD1. J gave up 7 bases and V 4 bases, and 3 bases lay outside the gene matches. CDR3 length equals 11 residues. Germline lookup yields CDR1 GTSNPN and CDR2 SVGIG (reference sequence). This CDR3 reads CAWTRDSEAFF. The CDR3 DNA reads as TGTGCCTGGACTCGGGACAGTGAAGCTTTCTTT.

V gene TRBV4-2 combines with J gene TRBJ1-3, with TRBD1 identical over 11 bases. The CDR3 runs to 18 residues. Germline V gene sequence: CDR1 LGHNA, CDR2 YNFKEQ. J lost 1 base, V lost 4 bases, and 9 bases had no gene match. Written as DNA, the CDR3 is TGTGCCAGCAGCCGAGGACAGGGGGCTAGGGTATCTGGAAACACCATATATTTT. This encodes CASSRGQGARVSGNTIYF.

This chain joins TRBV28 and TRBJ2-7, with D perhaps matching TRBD2 (6 bases). The CDR3 consists of 15 residues. V lost 4 bases and J 6 bases, leaving 19 bases between the germline ends. Germline CDR1 reads MDHEN; CDR2 reads SYDVKM. The chain's CDR3 is CASSSPGAGSAEQYF. The CDR3 coding sequence is TGTGCCAGCAGTTCCCCAGGTGCGGGAAGTGCCGAGCAGTACTTC.

The V gene is TRBV5-6, the J gene TRBJ2-7, with 8 bases aligning to TRBD2. The CDR3 is 16 residues long. The J segment lost 0 bases and the V segment lost 1 base, leaving 6 bases of the junction unmatched. Germline values: CDR1 SGHDT, CDR2 YYEEEE. This CDR3 is CASSLFSRGDSYEQYF. Written as DNA, the CDR3 is TGTGCCAGCAGCTTGTTCTCGCGGGGGGACTCCTACGAGCAGTACTTC. Looking up the rest from reference TRBV5-6 and TRBJ2-7 gives the full variable domain: DAGVTQSPTHLIKTRGQQVTLRCSPKSGHDTVSWYQQALGQGPQFIFQYYEEEERQRGNFPDRFSGHQFPNYSSELNVNALLLGDSALYLCASSLFSRGDSYEQYFGPGTRLTVT.

This sequence joins TRBV2 and TRBJ2-1; a weak D match, TRBD2 (5 bases). Germline V gene lookup returns CDR1 SNHLY and CDR2 FYNNEI. The CDR3 is 13 residues long. The germline V and J ends were trimmed by 7 bases and 4 bases, with 11 bases remaining between them. The DNA for the CDR3 is TGTGCCAGCATTCGGGAAGCATACAATGAGCAGTTCTTC. This encodes CASIREAYNEQFF.

This chain links TRBV12-3 or TRBV12-4 with TRBJ1-5; possibly TRBD1 for D (5 bases). The CDR3 contains 12 residues. Between the trimmed V and J ends, which lost 6 bases and 6 bases, there was a span of 9 bases. The CDR3 region has the DNA TGTGCCAGCAGAAGCGGGACTCAGCCCCAGCATTTT. Encoded protein: CASRSGTQPQHF.

This chain uses TRBV28 with TRBJ2-7; 9 nucleotides match TRBD1. CDR1 MDHEN and CDR2 SYDVKM come from the germline V gene. This CDR3 has 15 amino acids. J lost 4 bases, V lost 3 bases, and 7 bases had no gene match. The CDR3 DNA sequence: TGTGCCAGCAGTTTCCCCGGGACAGGGTTATACGAGCAGTACTTC. Residues: CASSFPGTGLYEQYF.

The chain joins TRBV12-3 or TRBV12-4 to TRBJ1-2; a possible D gene is TRBD1 (5 bases). CDR3 length: 11 amino acids. Between the trimmed V and J ends, which lost 9 bases and 5 bases, there was a span of 10 bases. Here the CDR3 reads CARTNRYGYTF. CDR3 DNA sequence: TGTGCCAGGACCAACAGGTATGGCTACACCTTC.

To note about this clone: This could be a read error, since a much larger clone is one nucleotide away. The CDR3 sequence: CASNGGGGSPLHF. In nucleotides, the CDR3 is TGTGCCAGCAATGGCGGGGGTGGTTCACCCCTCCACTTT. The V and J genes are TRBV2 and TRBJ1-6; tentatively, D is TRBD1 (5 bases). The CDR3 spans 13 residues. Germline CDR1 SNHLY, CDR2 FYNNEI. V was cut by 7 bases and J by 9 bases, with 13 bases left in between. Combining the CDR3 with reference TRBV2 and TRBJ1-6 gives the whole variable domain EPEVTQTPSHQVTQMGQEVILRCVPISNHLYFYWYRQILGQKVEFLVSFYNNEISEKSEIFDDQFSVERPDGSNFTLKIRSTKLEDSAMYFCASNGGGGSPLHFGNGTRLTVT.

This clone was recorded only once. The rearrangement joins TRBV7-8 to TRBJ2-2, with 10 bases fitting TRBD2. This CDR3 has 16 amino acids. The V gene's germline CDR1 is SGHVS and CDR2 FQNEAQ. The trim removed 4 bases at V and 1 base at J, leaving 3 bases unmatched. CDR3 sequence: CASSSLAGENTGELFF. As DNA, the CDR3 is TGTGCCAGCAGCTCGCTAGCGGGAGAGAACACCGGGGAGCTGTTTTTT.

J is TRBJ2-1 and V is TRBV12-3 or TRBV12-4, with D perhaps matching TRBD2 (6 bases). Trimming pared 8 bases from V and 6 bases from J, leaving 14 bases between. The CDR3 extends over 13 amino acids. CDR3 region: CASGGLGVNEQFF. The CDR3 coding sequence is TGTGCCAGCGGGGGACTGGGGGTCAATGAGCAGTTCTTC.

The chain recombines TRBV29-1 with TRBJ1-5; the match to TRBD1 covers 8 bases. This CDR3 contains 13 residues. In germline, CDR1 is SQVTM, CDR2 ANQGSEA. Trimming at V came to 7 bases and at J to 4 bases, leaving 6 bases not matched to a gene. CDR3 protein: CSARTGGNQPQHF. CDR3 coding DNA: TGCAGCGCCCGAACAGGGGGTAATCAGCCCCAGCATTTT.

The rearrangement joins TRBV28 to TRBJ1-1, with D unclear. The ends were cut back, 5 bases at V and 8 bases at J, with 18 bases in the middle. In germline, CDR1 is MDHEN, CDR2 SYDVKM. The CDR3 extends over 14 amino acids. CDR3 in DNA: TGTGCCAGCAGTCCCCCCCAGACCAGGAGGGAAGCTTTCTTT. Encoded protein: CASSPPQTRREAFF.

CDR3 DNA sequence: TGTGCCAGCAGCGTATCGAACAACCCGGGACAGGGGTTCTCTGGGGCCAACGTCCTGACTTTC. This encodes CASSVSNNPGQGFSGANVLTF. The rearrangement joins TRBV9 to TRBJ2-6; the match to TRBD1 covers 10 bases. This CDR3 spans 21 amino acids. V trimming: 1 base; J trimming: 0 bases; junction bases outside the gene matches: 13. Looked up from germline, CDR1 is SGDLS and CDR2 is YYNGEE.

The gene calls are TRBV13 and TRBJ2-1; 7 positions match TRBD2. CDR1 PRHDT and CDR2 FYEKMQ come from the germline V gene (reference sequence). The trim removed 5 bases at V and 7 bases at J, leaving 5 bases unmatched. The CDR3 is 13 residues long. CDR3 residues: CASSPTSWNEQFF. Written as DNA, the CDR3 is TGTGCCAGCAGCCCGACTAGCTGGAATGAGCAGTTCTTC.

V and J are TRBV2 and TRBJ2-7; 7 bases are a match to TRBD2. Germline CDR1 is SNHLY and CDR2 is FYNNEI. V lost 4 bases and J lost 1; bases outside the gene matches: 1. There are 13 residues in the CDR3. The CDR3 sequence is CASSVGRSYEQYF. The CDR3 DNA reads as TGTGCCAGCAGTGTCGGGAGGTCCTACGAGCAGTACTTC.

The V call is TRBV4-2, the J call TRBJ2-1; 8 nucleotides match TRBD2. V was pared by 0 bases and J by 4 bases, with 2 bases of the junction left unmatched. CDR1 and CDR2 from the germline V gene are LGHNA and YNFKEQ. There are 15 residues in the CDR3. CDR3 nucleotides: TGTGCCAGCAGCCAAGAGGCGGGAGGTTACAATGAGCAGTTCTTC. This gives the protein CASSQEAGGYNEQFF.

The chain couples TRBV3-1 (or the pseudogene TRBV3-2) to TRBJ2-5; the D gene is possibly TRBD1 (5 bases). CDR3 length: 14 amino acids. The ends were cut back, 6 bases at V and 1 base at J, with 12 bases in the middle. CDR1 is LGHDT and CDR2 is YNNKEL in the germline V gene (reference sequence). CDR3 protein: CASRQAGIQETQYF. CDR3 sequence (DNA): TGTGCCAGCAGACAGGCAGGGATCCAAGAGACCCAGTACTTC.

The genes are TRBV19 and TRBJ1-2; 7 nucleotides agree with TRBD1. Germline CDR1 is LNHDA and CDR2 is SQIVND (reference sequence). V shed 6 bases, J shed 2 bases, and the junction held 9 bases outside the gene matches. The CDR3 sequence is 15 residues long. The CDR3 region is CASSNPSTGNYGYTF. The CDR3 nucleotides are TGTGCCAGTAGCAACCCCTCGACAGGGAACTATGGCTACACCTTC. The whole variable domain, remainder taken from reference TRBV19 and TRBJ1-2, is DGGITQSPKYLFRKEGQNVTLSCEQNLNHDAMYWYRQDPGQGLRLIYYSQIVNDFQKGDIAEGYSVSREKKESFPLTVTSAQKNPTAFYLCASSNPSTGNYGYTFGSGTRLTVV.

This clone was seen only once. The CDR3 region is CASSLSRAPPLYEQYF. DNA of the CDR3: TGTGCCAGCAGCCTTTCCCGAGCCCCACCGCTCTACGAGCAGTACTTC. The chain links TRBV11-2 to TRBJ2-7; D ambiguous. Between the trimmed V and J ends, which lost 5 bases and 3 bases, there was a span of 20 bases. CDR1 SGHAT and CDR2 FQNNGV come from the germline V gene. The CDR3 totals 16 residues. Filled out from reference TRBV11-2 and TRBJ2-7, the complete variable domain reads EAGVAQSPRYKIIEKRQSVAFWCNPISGHATLYWYQQILGQGPKLLIQFQNNGVVDDSQLPKDRFSAERLKGVDSTLKIQPAKLEDSAVYLCASSLSRAPPLYEQYFGPGTRLTVT.

This clone was seen a single time. The gene calls are TRBV25-1 and TRBJ1-1; D uncertain. Germline CDR1 MGHDK, CDR2 SYGVNS. Trimming cost V 2 bases and J 1 base, with 14 bases left between them. The CDR3 runs to 16 residues. CDR3 sequence reads: CASSETRAGGNTEAFF. The CDR3, as DNA: TGTGCCAGCAGTGAAACAAGAGCGGGTGGGAACACTGAAGCTTTCTTT.

V usage is TRBV27 and J usage is TRBJ2-7; a possible D gene is TRBD2 (6 bases). V was pared by 8 bases and J by 1 base, with 15 bases between. The CDR3 contains 14 residues. Germline V gene data show CDR1 as MNHEY and CDR2 as SMNVEV (reference sequence). The DNA of the CDR3 is TGTGCCAGCCGACCGGCAGGGAGGTCCTACGAGCAGTACTTC. Amino acid sequence: CASRPAGRSYEQYF.